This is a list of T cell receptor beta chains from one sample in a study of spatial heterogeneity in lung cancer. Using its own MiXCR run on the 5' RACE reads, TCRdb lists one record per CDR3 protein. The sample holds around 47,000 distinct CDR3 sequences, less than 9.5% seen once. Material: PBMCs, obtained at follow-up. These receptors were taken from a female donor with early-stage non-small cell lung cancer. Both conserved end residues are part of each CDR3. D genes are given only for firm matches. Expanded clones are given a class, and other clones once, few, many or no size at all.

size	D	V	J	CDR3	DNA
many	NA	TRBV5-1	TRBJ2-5	CASSSKGETQYF	TGCGCCAGCAGCTCGAAGGGAGAGACCCAGTACTTC
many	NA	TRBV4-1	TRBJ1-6	CASSQGWGKGSPLHF	TGCGCCAGCAGCCAAGGGTGGGGAAAAGGATCACCCCTCCACTTT
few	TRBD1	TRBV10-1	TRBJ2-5	CASTHPGTGIETQYF	TGCGCCAGCACCCACCCCGGGACAGGGATTGAGACCCAGTACTTC
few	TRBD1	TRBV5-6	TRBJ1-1	CASSLAPGQGFSVNTEAFF	TGTGCCAGCAGCTTGGCGCCGGGACAGGGGTTTTCAGTGAACACTGAAGCTTTCTTT
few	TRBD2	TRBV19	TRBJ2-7	CASSVQAGGRYEQYF	TGTGCCAGTAGTGTCCAAGCGGGGGGGAGATACGAGCAGTACTTC
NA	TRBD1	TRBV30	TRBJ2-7	CAWSPGQGWYEQYF	TGTGCCTGGAGTCCGGGACAGGGATGGTACGAGCAGTACTTC
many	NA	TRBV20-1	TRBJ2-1	CSTLPQLEQFF	TGCAGTACCCTTCCTCAGCTGGAGCAGTTCTTC
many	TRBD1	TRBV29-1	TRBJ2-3	CSVRQGSISTDTQYF	TGCAGCGTCAGACAGGGGTCCATCTCCACAGATACGCAGTATTTT
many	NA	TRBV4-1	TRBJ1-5	CASSQAPARGAGQPQHF	TGCGCCAGCAGCCAGGCCCCCGCCCGGGGGGCTGGGCAGCCCCAGCATTTT
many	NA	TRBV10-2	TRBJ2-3	CASSEVGASTDTQYF	TGCGCCAGCAGTGAGGTTGGGGCAAGCACAGATACGCAGTATTTT
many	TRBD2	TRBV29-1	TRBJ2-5	CSVEGQRGRRETQYF	TGCAGCGTTGAGGGTCAGCGGGGGCGGAGAGAGACCCAGTACTTC
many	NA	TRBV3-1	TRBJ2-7	CASSPTSYEQYF	TGTGCCAGCAGCCCCACCTCCTACGAGCAGTACTTC
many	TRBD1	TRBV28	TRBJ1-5	CASSRQGGNQPQHF	TGTGCCAGTTCACGACAGGGGGGGAACCAGCCCCAGCATTTT
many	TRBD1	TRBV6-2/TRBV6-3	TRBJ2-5	CASRPSGQGAGETQYF	TGTGCCAGCAGGCCCTCTGGACAGGGGGCCGGGGAGACCCAGTACTTC
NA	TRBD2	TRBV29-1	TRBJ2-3	CSVEAGRGTVDTQYF	TGCAGCGTTGAAGCAGGGCGGGGGACGGTGGATACGCAGTATTTT
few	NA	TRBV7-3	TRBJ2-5	CASSSGLNQETQYF	TGTGCCAGCAGCTCCGGACTGAACCAAGAGACCCAGTACTTC
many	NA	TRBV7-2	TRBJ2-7	CASSFPGLPQYF	TGTGCCAGCAGCTTCCCCGGCCTACCGCAGTACTTC
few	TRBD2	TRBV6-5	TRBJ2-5	CASSYSGPSGGAFQETQYF	TGTGCCAGCAGTTACTCGGGCCCTAGCGGGGGGGCTTTCCAAGAGACCCAGTACTTC
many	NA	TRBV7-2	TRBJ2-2	CASSLLGATGELFF	TGTGCCAGCAGCTTATTGGGGGCTACCGGGGAGCTGTTTTTT
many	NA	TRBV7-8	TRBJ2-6	CASRQDSGANVLTF	TGTGCCAGCAGACAGGACTCTGGGGCCAACGTCCTGACTTTC
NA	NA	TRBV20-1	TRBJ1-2	CSARDGARDPGDYGYTF	TGCAGTGCTAGAGATGGGGCCCGAGATCCGGGCGACTATGGCTACACCTTC
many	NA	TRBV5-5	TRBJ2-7	CASSSIDSAYEQYF	TGTGCCAGCAGCTCGATCGACAGTGCGTACGAGCAGTACTTC
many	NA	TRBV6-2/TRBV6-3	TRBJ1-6	CASWGTNSSPLHF	TGTGCCAGTTGGGGGACAAACTCTTCACCCCTCCACTTT
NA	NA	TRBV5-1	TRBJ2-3	CASSKDSGTDTQYF	TGCGCCAGCAGCAAGGACAGTGGCACAGATACGCAGTATTTT
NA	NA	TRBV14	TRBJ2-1	CASSQVAAKQFF	TGTGCCAGCAGCCAAGTCGCCGCTAAGCAGTTCTTC
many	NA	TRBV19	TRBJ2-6	CASGAGGGANVLTF	TGTGCCAGTGGTGCAGGTGGTGGGGCCAACGTCCTGACTTTC
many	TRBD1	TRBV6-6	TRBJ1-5	CASKPGTGGGWNQPQHF	TGTGCCAGCAAACCCGGGACAGGGGGCGGTTGGAATCAGCCCCAGCATTTT
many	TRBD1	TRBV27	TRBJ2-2	CASSSTRQGYTGELFF	TGTGCCAGCAGTTCCACAAGACAGGGTTACACCGGGGAGCTGTTTTTT
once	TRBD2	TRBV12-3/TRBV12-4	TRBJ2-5	CASSGRGSQETQYF	TGTGCCAGCAGTGGGCGGGGGTCTCAAGAGACCCAGTACTTC
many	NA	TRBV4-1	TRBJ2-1	CASSQGGTSSYNEQFF	TGCGCCAGCAGCCAAGGGGGAACGTCCTCCTACAATGAGCAGTTCTTC
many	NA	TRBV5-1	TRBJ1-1	CASSLPPNTEAFF	TGCGCCAGCAGCTTACCTCCAAACACTGAAGCTTTCTTT
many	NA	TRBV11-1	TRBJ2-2	CASSRTVNTGELFF	TGTGCCAGCAGCCGGACAGTGAACACCGGGGAGCTGTTTTTT